These 10 T cell receptor beta chains were all obtained from the same sample, sequenced in a study of vaccination effects on CD4 cells after COVID-19. These receptors are not linked to any known antigen. Prior to sequencing, the ViraFEST assay stimulated PBMC with viral peptide pools, which expanded the antigen-specific CD4+ T cells. Culturing for more than eight days preceded CD4+ T cell isolation. Participants each got two BNT162b2 or mRNA-1273 vaccine doses. Generated by immunoSEQ multiplex PCR, the TCRdb table keeps only in-frame clones and is missing some. The profile shows roughly 13,000 clones, over 60% of them singletons. Sequencing used CD4+ T cells from PBMCs cultured with SARS-CoV-2 spike peptides, obtained after COVID-19 vaccination. The receptor source for this set is a human donor who received a COVID-19 vaccine.

The chain has TRBV10-3 and TRBJ2-5; 8 bases align to TRBD1. V shed 6 bases and J 0 bases; nucleotides not matched to a gene: 3. The CDR3 has 14 residues. Germline lookup yields CDR1 ENHRY and CDR2 SYGVKD. The DNA of the CDR3 is TGTGCCATCAGGTCAGGGGGCAACCAAGAGACCCAGTACTTC. Translating it yields CAIRSGGNQETQYF.

The gene calls are TRBV30 and TRBJ1-2; 8 bases are shared with TRBD1. Germline loops: CDR1 GTSNPN, CDR2 SVGIG (reference sequence). Trimming at V came to 2 bases and at J to 5 bases, leaving 7 bases not matched to a gene. This CDR3 contains 14 residues. CDR3 in DNA: TGTGCCTGGAGTTCCTGGACAGGGAGGTATGGCTACACCTTC. Its translation is CAWSSWTGRYGYTF.

V usage is TRBV2 and J usage is TRBJ2-1; D is undetermined. CDR1 is SNHLY and CDR2 is FYNNEI in the germline V gene. Deletions cut 2 bases from V and 8 bases from J, with 7 bases between. The CDR3 extends over 12 amino acids. CDR3 nucleotides: TGTGCCAGCAGTGAAAATAGGGATGAGCAGTTCTTC. As protein: CASSENRDEQFF.

A single count supports this clone. This chain connects TRBV18 to TRBJ1-1; D is unresolved. Germline assignment: CDR1 KGHSH and CDR2 LQKENI. V was cut by 0 bases and J by 11 bases, with 13 bases left in between. CDR3 length: 13 amino acids. CDR3: CASSPPNAPGAFF. In DNA form, the CDR3 reads TGTGCCAGCTCACCACCGAACGCCCCGGGGGCTTTCTTT.

The chain is built from TRBV9 and TRBJ2-3, with unresolved D. Germline assignment: CDR1 SGDLS and CDR2 YYNGEE. V lost 0 bases and J lost 7, with 9 bases in between. The CDR3 is made up of 13 amino acids. Here the CDR3 DNA reads TGTGCCAGCAGCGTAGCTGATACTTATACGCAGTATTTT. Translating it yields CASSVADTYTQYF.

The chain joins TRBV9 to TRBJ2-1, with D uncertain. The germline V gene encodes CDR1 SGDLS and CDR2 YYNGEE. The CDR3 is made up of 13 amino acids. The V and J ends lost 0 bases and 6 bases respectively, with 7 bases between them. For the CDR3, the DNA is TGTGCCAGCAGCGTAGCGAGGACCAATGAGCAGTTCTTC. Its translation: CASSVARTNEQFF.

In DNA, the CDR3 is TGTGCCAGCAGGTTTCGGGTAACTGGGAGTCAGCCCCAGCATTTT. It specifies CASRFRVTGSQPQHF. The chain is built from TRBV2 and TRBJ1-5; D unclear. The CDR3 length is 15 residues. CDR1 and CDR2 (germline): SNHLY, FYNNEI. The V end lost 6 bases, the J end lost 6 bases, and 18 bases lay between the germline ends. The whole variable domain, remainder taken from reference TRBV2 and TRBJ1-5, is EPEVTQTPSHQVTQMGQEVILRCVPISNHLYFYWYRQILGQKVEFLVSFYNNEISEKSEIFDDQFSVERPDGSNFTLKIRSTKLEDSAMYFCASRFRVTGSQPQHFGDGTRLSIL.

The CDR3 coding sequence is TGTGCCAGCAGTGAGGCGCAGCATACTAGCACAGATACGCAGTATTTT. Amino acid sequence: CASSEAQHTSTDTQYF. V is TRBV25-1 and J is TRBJ2-3; D is unresolved. Germline V CDR1 and CDR2: MGHDK, SYGVNS. The CDR3 is 16 amino acids. Trimming removed 3 bases at V and 0 bases at J, with 13 bases between. The full variable domain, completed using reference TRBV25-1 and TRBJ2-3, is EADIYQTPRYLVIGTGKKITLECSQTMGHDKMYWYQQDPGMELHLIHYSYGVNSTEKGDLSSESTVSRIRTEHFPLTLESARPSHTSQYLCASSEAQHTSTDTQYFGPGTRLTVL.

The V and J genes are TRBV5-1 and TRBJ1-2; a weak D match, TRBD1 (6 bases). The V gene lost 1 base and the J gene lost 9 bases, with 10 bases spanning the gap. CDR1 and CDR2 (germline): SGHRS, YFSETQ. There are 12 residues in the CDR3. The CDR3 loop reads CASSLYRESYTF. The DNA of the CDR3 is TGCGCCAGCAGCTTGTACAGGGAGAGCTACACCTTC.

The J gene is TRBJ2-2, the V gene TRBV4-1; D remains unclear. V lost 1 base and J 0 bases, leaving 15 bases between the germline ends. The CDR3 consists of 18 residues. CDR1 is MGHRA and CDR2 is YSYEKL in the germline V gene. CDR3 protein: CASSQVPPGRPNTGELFF. The DNA for the CDR3 is TGCGCCAGCAGCCAAGTTCCCCCCGGACGGCCGAACACCGGGGAGCTGTTTTTT.